Presented here are 9 T cell receptor beta chains from one specimen sequenced in a study of OX40 agonist ivuxolimab in advanced cancers. Sequencing used immunoSEQ multiplex PCR; TCRdb keeps in-frame clones, though not all of them. Of about 77,000 clones detected, more than 65% appear once; the ten largest clones hold 4% to 6%. Source: CD4+ or CD8+ T cells sorted from blood, taken in a trial of the OX40 agonist ivuxolimab. These receptors came from an adult with an advanced solid tumor such as melanoma, head and neck, liver or kidney cancer.

This clone occurred once. This sequence joins TRBV11-2 and TRBJ1-5; D remains unclear. V lost 1 base, J lost 3 bases, and 7 bases lay in between. The germline V gene has CDR1 SGHAT and CDR2 FQNNGV. The CDR3 runs to 14 residues. CDR3: CASSLAGNNQPQHF. The CDR3 DNA reads TGTGCCAGCAGCTTAGCGGGGAACAATCAGCCCCAGCATTTT.

In its sample, this clone was seen a few times. V gene TRBV7-8 combines with J gene TRBJ2-1; 9 bases are shared with TRBD2. V shed 5 bases and J 8 bases; nucleotides not matched to a gene: 7. Germline lookup yields CDR1 SGHVS and CDR2 FQNEAQ. There are 14 residues in the CDR3. CDR3 loop: CASSLLVAGDEQFF. For the CDR3, the DNA is TGTGCCAGCAGCCTCCTCGTAGCGGGAGATGAGCAGTTCTTC.

The chain uses TRBV10-3 and TRBJ1-3; no firm D call. The germline gives CDR1 ENHRY, CDR2 SYGVKD. This CDR3 is 15 amino acids long. Trimming cost V 10 bases and J 4 bases, with 20 bases left between them. CDR3 coding DNA: TGTGCCACCCGGACCGACTATCTGTCCGGAAACACCATATATTTT. As protein: CATRTDYLSGNTIYF.

This clone was detected once. The J gene is TRBJ2-3, the V gene TRBV11-3; D gene unclear. V lost 4 bases, J lost 0 bases, and 20 bases lay in between. Looked up from germline, CDR1 is SGHNT and CDR2 is YENEEA. The CDR3 extends over 18 amino acids. CDR3 residues: CASSSKHPVAESTDTQYF. CDR3 in DNA: TGTGCCAGCAGCTCCAAACACCCTGTTGCGGAGAGCACAGATACGCAGTATTTT.

The chain joins TRBV19 to TRBJ2-1, with D possibly being TRBD1 or TRBD2 (5 bases each). Germline CDR1 is LNHDA and CDR2 is SQIVND (reference sequence). Trimming removed 3 bases at V and 4 bases at J, with 10 bases between. The CDR3 length is 14 residues. The CDR3 loop reads CASSMRGSYNEQFF. The CDR3, as DNA: TGTGCCAGTAGTATGAGGGGATCTTACAATGAGCAGTTCTTC.

This clone has more than one count but fewer than ten. J is TRBJ1-6 and V is TRBV18; 7 nucleotides align to TRBD1. Germline values: CDR1 KGHSH, CDR2 LQKENI. Losses at the gene ends were 6 bases for V and 10 bases for J; bases not matched to a gene: 9. The CDR3 has 14 residues. The CDR3 nucleotides are TGTGCCAGCTCTCCAACGACAGGGAACTCACCCCTCCACTTT. Its protein is CASSPTTGNSPLHF.

The chain joins TRBV7-9 to TRBJ2-7; the match to TRBD1 covers 11 bases. The CDR3 runs 15 residues. Germline V lookup: CDR1 SEHNR, CDR2 FQNEAQ (reference sequence). J was trimmed by 4 bases and V by 4 bases; bases with no gene match: 6. CDR3 sequence reads: CASSSLRDRGYEQYF. The CDR3 bases are TGTGCCAGCAGCTCCCTCCGGGACAGGGGGTACGAGCAGTACTTC.

V gene TRBV29-1 combines with J gene TRBJ2-7; no firm D call. V dropped 0 bases and J dropped 1 base, with 10 bases sitting between them. CDR3 length: 14 residues. Looked up from germline, CDR1 is SQVTM and CDR2 is ANQGSEA. The CDR3 nucleotides read TGCAGCGTTGAAGAGACGCGACAATCCTACGAGCAGTACTTC. This gives the protein CSVEETRQSYEQYF.

The rearrangement joins TRBV5-5 to TRBJ2-7, with 7 nucleotides matching TRBD1. CDR3 length: 15 amino acids. Germline CDR1 reads SGHKS; CDR2 reads YYEKEE (reference sequence). With V trimmed by 2 bases and J by 2 bases, 7 bases remained unmatched. The CDR3 sequence: CASSLRGQRAYEQYF. CDR3 nucleotide sequence: TGTGCCAGCAGCTTAAGGGGGCAGAGGGCCTACGAGCAGTACTTC.